Detailed here is one T cell receptor beta chain. No cognate antigen has been identified for it. No base quality information exists; no much larger clone differs at one position. Sequencing of the TRB variable region was done with the immunoSEQ hsTCRB v3.0 assay at survey level resolution. The target sequencing depth for TRB was about 40,000-55,000 T-cell genomes per sample. TRB libraries were pooled and sequenced on an Illumina MiSeq using a v3 150-cycle kit. As for how the authors treated the data: Repertoire analysis was performed in R inside a reproducible Nextflow workflow that covered QC, data transformation and analysis. LymphoSeq2, an R package for AIRR-Seq data exploration, was used to implement custom analyses. After excluding a few samples that yielded fewer than 5000 total TRB sequences, fewer than 200 HIV repertoires remained for analysis. Of the 180 to 200 retained HIV repertoires, 55 to 60 were collected before and around 130 after ART initiation. Each repertoire was downsampled to 5000 TRB nucleotide sequences, and summary statistics were averaged across 100 downsampling iterations. TRB sequences were retained for analysis only if CDR3 regions of at least seven amino acids were present. Diversity was measured with a Shannon entropy-derived clonality score and the Gini coefficient. In repertoire networks, the top 5000 CDR3 amino acid sequences were linked whenever an edit distance of one separated two sequences. For TRB CDR3 amino acid sequences, antigen specificity groups and MHC restriction were predicted with GLIPH2. Known CMV, EBV, HIV or tissue antigen associations were flagged by matching CDR3 amino acid sequences against VDJdb and McPAS-TCR. Pre-ART, post-ART and control groups were compared with Wilcoxon signed-rank tests and Holm-Bonferroni correction. TCRdb stores this immuneACCESS table with in-frame sequences only. Part of the clones is absent; in the studies checked, under half of the shortfall reflects unresolved V genes, and no reason is known for the rest. For V, J and clone size, that table is used; D and trimming come from the DNA. The sample table lists 30,000 to 40,000 clones, roughly 74% of them with a count of one. The ten biggest clones cover roughly 3.5% of the sample.

Inclusion was restricted to participants for whom at least one PBMC sample before ART initiation and at least two post-ART samples were available. All participants with HIV were treated in the United States of America. Before DNA extraction, cryopreserved samples of about 1-10 million PBMC were thawed and washed. At the time of the earliest PBMC sample, participants with HIV were aged between roughly 20 and 54 years. Each participant contributed PBMC samples from 1-4 timepoints before ART initiation and 2-8 timepoints after ART initiation, with a median of 7 samples. Serial HIV viral load, CD4+ T-cell count, ART history and demographic data were obtained for every participant. A Qiagen kit on a QIAcube was used to extract genomic DNA from unsorted PBMC, with samples processed in batches of 12. The data were taken from a study of long-term antiretroviral therapy in people with HIV (dated by TCRdb to the early 2020s). The study in broad terms: Collection of the earliest samples took place about a decade ahead of the 2015 WHO recommendation for immediate ART, at a time when ART was typically delayed until CD4 counts fell. A retrospective serial study tested whether changes in peripheral blood TRB repertoire composition and diversity were associated with ART initiation and durable HIV suppression. From fewer than 35 adults with confirmed HIV infection, the cohort provided fewer than 200 cryopreserved PBMC samples, gathered serially across a mean of approximately six years (range 1-12). Among the approximately 32 participants with HIV, eleven to twelve were female. No cross-contamination during QIAcube processing was shown when test extractions of a monoclonal T-cell line were performed alongside over 25 polyclonal samples. Study-level results and caveats: Starting ART was linked to a significant rise in TRB diversity, yet even after long-term ART the diversity remained significantly lower than in transplant donor controls. The samples span the years 2004 to 2017, and the ART regimens used at that time may not be as effective as current regimens. Compared with controls, HIV repertoires had narrower CDR3 length ranges, and the network structure pointed to an antigen-experienced repertoire that shifted only slightly toward naive after ART. No data were available on ART adherence, viral resistance or therapy changes, limiting inferences about post-ART repertoire changes. Owing to limited PBMC availability, only the TCR beta chain was sequenced, without alpha chain pairing. Because pre-ART samples had limited cell numbers, profiling was done on unsorted PBMC rather than on sorted CD4+ and CD8+ T cells. At every time point, the repertoire was dominated by expanded TRB clones first identified before ART initiation, although this dominance fluctuated and, in many PLHIV, declined after ART.

The germline V gene (reference sequence) gives CDR1 as WNHNN and CDR2 as SYGVQD. The CDR3 numbers 14 residues from cysteine through phenylalanine. Only the CDR3 region is kept as DNA, spanning 42 bases read in frame from base 1. V ends up 6 bases short and J 1 base short, with an unmatched junction base count of 4. The receptor's source is a middle-aged man with HIV. Rearrangement joined TRBV10-1 to TRBJ1-1, and 8 junctional nucleotides match TRBD1. The source was unsorted PBMCs, collected 3 years after starting antiretroviral therapy. The DNA sequence is given as TGCGCCAGCAGGGCCGGGACAGGGAACACTGAAGCTTTCTTT. Its product reads: CASRAGTGNTEAFF.